This TCR beta chain came from a study of blood T cells in healthy people across ages. Study observations and caveats: Possibly, changes in expanded clonotypes were confounded because donor CMV status was unknown. Since the PBMCs were unsorted, naive and antigen-experienced cells could not be conclusively compared. Researchers deemed the diversity estimates from one million T cells underestimates.

As for this clonotype: Its antigen is still unknown.

PCR was performed a second time for roughly 7 to 12 cycles using a sample-barcoded 5' primer and a J-beta primer mix. TCRdb reanalysed the 5' RACE reads using MiXCR and keeps one entry per CDR3 protein. The sample shows about 630,000 distinct CDR3 sequences, about 21% of them seen only once. There are 16 residues in the CDR3. V lost 0 bases and J 8 bases, leaving 14 bases between the germline ends. Germline lookup yields CDR1 SGHDN and CDR2 FVKESK. The sample taken for sequencing was blood. The gene calls are TRBV14 and TRBJ1-6; no definite D call. This TCR was recovered from a man between 70 and 80 years old in good health. CDR3 residues: CASSQDRNRMHSPLHF. Written as DNA, the CDR3 is TGTGCCAGCAGCCAAGATAGGAACAGAATGCATTCACCCCTCCACTTT.